The present T cell receptor (beta chain) was sequenced within a study of blood T cell repertoires in COVID-19. Study details: PBMCs, B-cell-depleted T cells, or T cells were the source of the cDNA or gDNA that made up the material.

The CDR3 has 16 amino acids. CDR1 and CDR2 (germline): ENHRY, SYGVKD. Trimming left V 0 bases short and J 8 bases short, with 19 bases between. Assay used: immunoSEQ multiplex PCR; TCRdb lists only in-frame clones, some missing. The sample lists roughly 250,000 clones; 82% were seen once. The chain combines TRBV10-3 with TRBJ1-2, with D possibly being TRBD1 (6 bases). The TCR comes from a woman in her 70s with acute or convalescent COVID-19. Sequenced input: peripheral blood. The DNA for the CDR3 is TGTGCCATCAGTGAGTCGGTAGCTTTGGGGGCGTCCGGCTACACCTTC. This gives the protein CAISESVALGASGYTF.